The 19 T cell receptor beta chains reported below all come from one sample, sequenced in a study of T cell responses to AZD1222 COVID-19 vaccine listed by TCRdb under 2021. The meaning of the sample's time point label: about 28 days (+/-7) after the second vaccine dose. Explained via the paper, the treatment or condition label denotes: meningococcal conjugate vaccine given as trial control. Library method: the immunoSEQ multiplex PCR assay. TCRdb obtained this table from immuneACCESS and retained in-frame rearrangements with V and J assigned. These tables miss some clones; where compared with another copy, unresolved V genes account for less than half of the shortfall, and the remainder is unexplained. The sample contains around 200,000 clones, approximately 92% of them found a single time. The ten top clones hold around 1% of the sample. The specimen was peripheral blood, collected 28 days after the second dose of the MenACWY control vaccine. All receptors derive from an adult who received the MenACWY meningococcal vaccine as a control.

The chain recombines TRBV19 with TRBJ1-1, with a weak D call TRBD1 (5 bases). The germline CDR1 and CDR2 sequences are LNHDA and SQIVND (reference sequence). The CDR3 contains 14 residues. With 5 bases removed from V and 1 base from J, the gap between germline ends came to 11 bases. The chain's CDR3 is CASSLGTGNTEAFF. CDR3 nucleotides: TGTGCCAGTAGTCTGGGGACGGGGAACACTGAAGCTTTCTTT.

The rearrangement uses TRBV6-5 and TRBJ2-2; D not certain. The CDR3 loop spans 12 amino acids. In germline, CDR1 is MNHEY, CDR2 SVGAGI. The ends were cut back, 6 bases at V and 6 bases at J, with 8 bases in the middle. The CDR3 loop reads CASRGNPGELFF. In DNA form, the CDR3 reads TGTGCCAGCAGAGGCAATCCCGGGGAGCTGTTTTTT.

This chain links TRBV4-2 with TRBJ1-2; D is unclear. This CDR3 region has 15 residues. V was pared by 4 bases and J by 0 bases, with 12 bases between. Per the germline V gene, CDR1 is LGHNA and CDR2 is YNFKEQ. The chain's CDR3 is CASSPAGSPNYGYTF. The DNA for the CDR3 is TGTGCCAGCAGCCCAGCCGGGAGCCCTAACTATGGCTACACCTTC.

The rearrangement links TRBV7-9 to TRBJ1-2; tentative D call: TRBD1 (5 bases). The CDR3 runs to 17 residues. Trimming removed 1 base at V and 7 bases at J, with 22 bases between. Germline CDR1 SEHNR, CDR2 FQNEAQ (reference sequence). The chain's CDR3 is CASSLVVGDPGFRGYTF. The DNA for the CDR3 is TGTGCCAGCAGCTTAGTAGTTGGGGACCCGGGATTTCGTGGCTACACCTTC.

The V and J genes are TRBV6-4 and TRBJ1-6, with TRBD1 as a possible D gene (6 bases). Germline V gives CDR1 MRHNA, CDR2 SNTAGT. V was cut by 4 bases and J by 9 bases, with 16 bases left in between. The CDR3 has 15 residues. The CDR3 reads CASSVGTREGSPLHF. For the CDR3, the DNA is TGTGCCAGCAGTGTGGGGACAAGGGAGGGTTCACCCCTCCACTTT.

V and J are TRBV6-1 and TRBJ1-6; tentatively, D is TRBD1 (6 bases). Germline V gene data show CDR1 as MNHNS and CDR2 as SASEGT. The V gene lost 3 bases and the J gene lost 7 bases, with 13 bases spanning the gap. CDR3 size: 15 residues. CDR3 nucleotide sequence: TGTGCCAGCAGTGAGTTGACAGGCGTGAATTCACCCCTCCACTTT. Its protein is CASSELTGVNSPLHF.

This chain joins TRBV27 and TRBJ1-5, with 7 nucleotides matching TRBD1. Germline values: CDR1 MNHEY, CDR2 SMNVEV (reference sequence). Trimming took 6 bases from V and 4 from J; bases not matched to a gene: 6. The length of the CDR3 is 14 residues. The CDR3 spells CASRMGQWNQPQHF. CDR3 DNA sequence: TGTGCCAGCAGGATGGGACAGTGGAATCAGCCCCAGCATTTT.

The rearrangement uses TRBV28 and TRBJ1-2, with D possibly TRBD1 on 6 matching bases. There are 15 residues in the CDR3. Germline CDR1 and CDR2: MDHEN and SYDVKM. The germline V and J ends were trimmed by 8 bases and 2 bases, with 18 bases remaining between them. In DNA form, the CDR3 reads TGTGCCAGCTCCCCGGGGGCAGCGGGCAACTATGGCTACACCTTC. Translating it yields CASSPGAAGNYGYTF.

The chain recombines TRBV6-1 with TRBJ2-2; 15 bases agree with TRBD2. V trimming: 0 bases; J trimming: 4 bases; junction bases outside the gene matches: 6. The CDR3 runs 19 residues. The germline gives CDR1 MNHNS, CDR2 SASEGT. Here the CDR3 DNA reads TGTGCCAGCAGTGAAGCGGGACTAGCGGGGGGCGCCTTCACCGGGGAGCTGTTTTTT. Translating it yields CASSEAGLAGGAFTGELFF.

The chain couples TRBV25-1 to TRBJ2-2, with D unclear. The CDR3 runs 15 residues. From germline, CDR1 is MGHDK and CDR2 SYGVNS. Trimming stripped 3 bases from V and 0 bases from J, with 8 bases between. The CDR3 nucleotides are TGTGCCAGCAGTGATTTGACACCGAACACCGGGGAGCTGTTTTTT. Amino acids: CASSDLTPNTGELFF.

The chain uses TRBV19 and TRBJ1-5, with unresolved D. Per the germline V gene, CDR1 is LNHDA and CDR2 is SQIVND (reference sequence). V was trimmed by 11 bases and J by 6 bases, leaving 17 bases between them. This CDR3 has 13 amino acids. CDR3 DNA: TGTGCCGTCGCCGGGTCCCAAGGTCAGCCCCAGCATTTT. It codes for CAVAGSQGQPQHF.

The V and J genes are TRBV6-1 and TRBJ1-2; D uncertain. The CDR3 is made up of 13 amino acids. Germline V gives CDR1 MNHNS, CDR2 SASEGT. Trimming cost V 3 bases and J 4 bases, with 9 bases left between them. CDR3 in amino acids: CASSDLLGYGYTF. The CDR3 DNA reads TGTGCCAGCAGTGACCTCTTAGGCTATGGCTACACCTTC.

A single count supports this clone. The chain recombines TRBV10-3 with TRBJ2-7; D is uncertain. From germline, CDR1 is ENHRY and CDR2 SYGVKD. V gave up 6 bases and J gave up 1 base, with 7 bases separating them. The CDR3 consists of 12 residues. CDR3 region: CAIRFQSYEQYF. The CDR3 nucleotides are TGTGCCATCAGGTTTCAGTCCTACGAGCAGTACTTC.

The rearrangement joins TRBV30 to TRBJ1-5; no definite D call. This CDR3 contains 13 residues. Trimming removed 1 base from V and 3 bases from J, with 7 bases in between. Per germline, CDR1 GTSNPN and CDR2 SVGIG (reference sequence). CDR3 protein: CAWSAQANQPQHF. The CDR3 DNA is TGTGCCTGGAGTGCCCAGGCCAATCAGCCCCAGCATTTT. The whole variable domain, filled in from reference TRBV30 and TRBJ1-5, reads SQTIHQWPATLVQPVGSPLSLECTVEGTSNPNLYWYRQAAGRGLQLLFYSVGIGQISSEVPQNLSASRPQDRQFILSSKKLLLSDSGFYLCAWSAQANQPQHFGDGTRLSIL.

The sample holds a few counts of this clone. This rearrangement joins TRBV21-1 to TRBJ1-5; TRBD1 was called by the table and not checked on the DNA. TRBV21-1 is annotated as a pseudogene. The length of the CDR3 is 16 residues. Here the CDR3 DNA reads TGTGCCAGCAGCATTCCGGACAGGGTAAACCCTCAGCCCCAGCATTTT. It codes for CASSIPDRVNPQPQHF.

The chain employs TRBV18 and TRBJ1-4; tentatively, D is TRBD1 (5 bases). Germline V gene data show CDR1 as KGHSH and CDR2 as LQKENI. Trimming removed 5 bases from V and 7 bases from J, with 11 bases in between. The CDR3 loop spans 13 amino acids. This CDR3 is CASSKGAREKLFF. The DNA of the CDR3 is TGTGCCAGCTCAAAAGGGGCGCGTGAAAAACTGTTTTTT.

The V and J genes are TRBV3-1 (or the pseudogene TRBV3-2) and TRBJ1-5; D uncertain. The CDR3 runs to 12 residues. Trimming removed 1 base from V and 10 bases from J, with 8 bases in between. Germline assignment: CDR1 LGHDT and CDR2 YNNKEL (reference sequence). CDR3 sequence reads: CASSQGASPQHF. CDR3 DNA sequence: TGTGCCAGCAGCCAAGGGGCCTCTCCCCAGCATTTT.

The chain links TRBV5-1 to TRBJ2-5; 10 bases fit TRBD1. V gave up 4 bases and J gave up 4 bases; unmatched junction bases: 10. Germline V gene sequence: CDR1 SGHRS, CDR2 YFSETQ. This CDR3 has 16 residues. The CDR3 sequence: CASSTGGTGAGETQYF. The CDR3 bases are TGCGCCAGCAGCACTGGGGGGACAGGGGCAGGAGAGACCCAGTACTTC.

The chain couples TRBV5-6 to TRBJ1-4, with no clear D. V dropped 4 bases and J dropped 3 bases, with 10 bases sitting between them. The CDR3 has 14 residues. The V gene's germline CDR1 is SGHDT and CDR2 YYEEEE. CDR3 in DNA: TGTGCCAGCAGCCTGCCGTTGGCTAATGAAAAACTGTTTTTT. Translation: CASSLPLANEKLFF. The full variable domain, rest sourced from reference TRBV5-6 and TRBJ1-4, is DAGVTQSPTHLIKTRGQQVTLRCSPKSGHDTVSWYQQALGQGPQFIFQYYEEEERQRGNFPDRFSGHQFPNYSSELNVNALLLGDSALYLCASSLPLANEKLFFGSGTQLSVL.